This TCR beta chain was sequenced for a study of T cell clusters in autoimmune cytopenias. Across the whole study: A median of roughly 54,000 TRB reads per sample yielded a median around 2,500 distinct clonotypes.

The germline V gene has CDR1 SNHLY and CDR2 FYNNEI. CDR3 size: 12 residues. TRB was amplified from approximately 250 ng of peripheral blood genomic DNA per sample. As to this clonotype: Antigen specificity is unknown.

TRB was amplified by touch-down multiplex PCR, primer pools A and B combined. For each CDR3 protein, TCRdb gives one entry from its re-call of the multiplex PCR reads, without DNA. Its table lists around 7,400 distinct CDR3 sequences. General study findings and limits: The cluster-lack signature was not seen for secondary cytopenia versus chronic lymphocytic leukemia. TRB repertoire shifts in secondary cytopenia and chronic lymphocytic leukemia mostly reflected lymphoma, not autoimmunity.

The sequence came from a human donor with an autoimmune cytopenia or autoimmune hepatitis (not recorded which). The chain is built from TRBV2 and TRBJ1-2; lacking DNA, the TRBD1 call made by TCRdb goes unchecked. Sequences were obtained from peripheral blood. This CDR3 reads CASSWGGNGYTF.